This is a list of T cell receptor beta chains from one sample in a study of T cell repertoires in cytomegalovirus infection. Via MiXCR, TCRdb re-called the reads, giving one row per CDR3 protein. The table lists 200,000 to 300,000 distinct CDR3 sequences, roughly an eighth of them singletons. The sample consisted of PBMCs. These receptors were obtained from a human donor in good health (CMV status not recorded). Some clones in this sample may be carry-over from other donors' samples. Both conserved end residues are part of each CDR3. A D gene is named only where the DNA matches it firmly. Rows may omit the clone size; those that give it use once, few, many or a size class.

>TRBD1|many|TRBJ2-7|15|TRBV6-2/TRBV6-3
TGTGCCAGCAGCTACTCCGGGACAGGTTCCTACGAGCAGTACTTC
CASSYSGTGSYEQYF
>NA|few|TRBJ1-5|16|TRBV20-1
TGCAGTGCTACGAAGGGGGGCCAGGGAGCATTGTGGCCCCAGCATTTT
CSATKGGQGALWPQHF
>NA|many|TRBJ1-1|11|TRBV20-1
TGCAGTGCGGGACGAGAAACTGAAGCTTTCTTT
CSAGRETEAFF
>TRBD1|NA|TRBJ2-2|15|TRBV6-6
TGTGCCAGCAGGGGACAGGGGACTAACACCGGGGAGCTGTTTTTT
CASRGQGTNTGELFF
>TRBD2|many|TRBJ2-7|14|TRBV7-2
TGTGCCAGCAGCTTCGGAGCGGGATTCCCCGAGCAGTACTTC
CASSFGAGFPEQYF
>TRBD1|NA|TRBJ2-1|13|TRBV9
TGTGCCAGCAGCGACAGGGGCGCACGGGAGCAGTTCTTC
CASSDRGAREQFF
>TRBD2|NA|TRBJ2-1|15|TRBV3-1
TGTGCCAGCAGCCAGGGACTAGCGGGGGGGTTTGAGCAGTTCTTC
CASSQGLAGGFEQFF
>NA|few|TRBJ2-7|13|TRBV19
TGTGCCAGTGGCCGGGGAGGAAACTACGAGCAGTACTTC
CASGRGGNYEQYF
>NA|many|TRBJ1-1|18|TRBV12-3/TRBV12-4
TGTGCCAGCAGCCCCGGGAGGGTTGGTTTCCGACCGAACACTGAAGCTTTCTTT
CASSPGRVGFRPNTEAFF
>NA|few|TRBJ2-1|14|TRBV29-1
TGCAGCGTGGATGGAACGAGGGACTACAATGAGCAGTTCTTC
CSVDGTRDYNEQFF
>TRBD1|NA|TRBJ2-7|14|TRBV27
TGTGCCAGCAGACCCAGGGGGCTAGGGTACGAGCAGTACTTC
CASRPRGLGYEQYF
>TRBD1|many|TRBJ1-2|14|TRBV7-2
TGTGCCAGCAGCCCAGACAGGGGTGAGAGCGGCTACACCTTC
CASSPDRGESGYTF
>NA|many|TRBJ2-1|14|TRBV4-1
TGCGCCAGCAGCCAAGAAAAGGGTTACAATGAGCAGTTCTTC
CASSQEKGYNEQFF
>TRBD2|few|TRBJ2-1|18|TRBV7-4
TGTGCCAGCAGCTTAGATTGGTCGACTAGCGGGAGTGACAATGAGCAGTTCTTC
CASSLDWSTSGSDNEQFF
>NA|few|TRBJ1-2|16|TRBV7-9
TGTGCCAGCAGCAACGACAGAGGGCCCTATAACTATGGCTACACCTTC
CASSNDRGPYNYGYTF
>NA|few|TRBJ2-3|16|TRBV7-9
TGTGCCAGCAGCTTAGCCACTAGGTCTAGCACAGATACGCAGTATTTT
CASSLATRSSTDTQYF
>NA|NA|TRBJ2-3|13|TRBV20-1
TGCAGTGCTAGAGTGGCAGGCACAGATACGCAGTATTTT
CSARVAGTDTQYF
>NA|many|TRBJ2-6|15|TRBV7-9
TGTGCCAGCAGCTTAGCAGGGGCCGGGGCCAACGTCCTGACTTTC
CASSLAGAGANVLTF
>TRBD1|few|TRBJ2-7|15|TRBV28
TGTGCCAGCAGTCTCGGACAGGGGGCAGGGAACGAGCAGTACTTC
CASSLGQGAGNEQYF
>NA|NA|TRBJ2-1|16|TRBV20-1
TGCAGTGCCACCAACCTCCGGGGATACGGATACAATGAGCAGTTCTTC
CSATNLRGYGYNEQFF
>NA|many|TRBJ1-5|14|TRBV7-2
TGTGCCAGCAGCTTCGGGACATCTAATCAGCCCCAGCATTTT
CASSFGTSNQPQHF
>TRBD1|many|TRBJ2-5|14|TRBV28
TGTGCCAGCAGTTTACAGGGGGCAGTAGAGACCCAGTACTTC
CASSLQGAVETQYF
>NA|many|TRBJ1-1|14|TRBV7-6
TGTGCCAGCAGTCCAAGCGCGGGTCCGACTGAAGCTTTCTTT
CASSPSAGPTEAFF
>TRBD1|many|TRBJ2-7|17|TRBV7-2
TGTGCCAGCAGCTTAGCGGGGCAGGGGGCGCGAGCGGATGAGCAGTACTTC
CASSLAGQGARADEQYF
>TRBD1|many|TRBJ1-5|15|TRBV6-2/TRBV6-3
TGTGCCAGCACCGAGGACAGGGCGGACAATCAGCCCCAGCATTTT
CASTEDRADNQPQHF
>NA|NA|TRBJ2-3|15|TRBV5-1
TGCGCCAGCAGCTCCGCGGGGGCCGTAACAGATACGCAGTATTTT
CASSSAGAVTDTQYF
>NA|few|TRBJ2-1|10|TRBV29-1
TGCAGCGGTGACGACAATGAGCAGTTCTTC
CSGDDNEQFF
>TRBD2|NA|TRBJ2-5|15|TRBV5-1
TGCGCCAGCAGCAGCGGGACGGGGGGATTAGAGACCCAGTACTTC
CASSSGTGGLETQYF
>TRBD2|many|TRBJ2-1|16|TRBV7-2
TGTGCCAGCAGTCGACGCGGGGGGGCCGGGTACAATGAGCAGTTCTTC
CASSRRGGAGYNEQFF
>TRBD1|few|TRBJ2-3|15|TRBV25-1
TGTGCCCTGGGGAAGGACAGGCCTAGCACAGATACGCAGTATTTT
CALGKDRPSTDTQYF
>TRBD2|many|TRBJ2-1|17|TRBV7-3
TGTGCCAGCAGCTCCCTTCTTACGGCTAGCGGGGGTGTTGAGCAGTTCTTC
CASSSLLTASGGVEQFF
>NA|many|TRBJ1-2|14|TRBV7-9
TGTGCCAGCAGCTTACCGGGACCGATCTATGGCTACACCTTC
CASSLPGPIYGYTF
>NA|few|TRBJ1-5|14|TRBV28
TGTGCCAGCAGTGGGGGGGTAAGCAATCAGCCCCAGCATTTT
CASSGGVSNQPQHF
>TRBD1|many|TRBJ2-7|14|TRBV11-1
TGTGCCAGCAGACGGACAGGGGAAACCTACGAGCAGTACTTC
CASRRTGETYEQYF
>NA|NA|TRBJ2-1|17|TRBV9
TGTGCCAGCAGCGTAGTCGGGGTACTAGCTCCTGTCGATGAGCAGTTCTTC
CASSVVGVLAPVDEQFF
>TRBD1|few|TRBJ2-1|17|TRBV5-4
TGTGCCAGCAGCCCCGGTGGTGGGACAGGGAAAAGCAATGAGCAGTTCTTC
CASSPGGGTGKSNEQFF
>NA|few|TRBJ2-7|15|TRBV14
TGTGCCAGCAGCCAAGAGCAGGACGGGGCTGGGGAGCAGTACTTC
CASSQEQDGAGEQYF
>NA|NA|TRBJ1-1|16|TRBV20-1
TGCAGTGCTAGACTCACCGGGGGCTTCATGAACACTGAAGCTTTCTTT
CSARLTGGFMNTEAFF
>TRBD1|NA|TRBJ2-7|13|TRBV28
TGTGCCAGCAGACGACAGGGGGCGGGCGAGCAGTACTTC
CASRRQGAGEQYF
>NA|many|TRBJ2-5|14|TRBV7-2
TGTGCCAGCAGCACACTGACCAGGTCGGAGACCCAGTACTTC
CASSTLTRSETQYF
>NA|NA|TRBJ2-3|15|TRBV5-6
TGTGCCAGCAGCTTGTTGCTAGCTGGTACAGATACGCAGTATTTT
CASSLLLAGTDTQYF
>TRBD2|many|TRBJ2-5|15|TRBV11-3
TGTGCCAGCAGCAGGTCTAGCGGGAGTGAAGAGACCCAGTACTTC
CASSRSSGSEETQYF
>TRBD1|few|TRBJ1-1|14|TRBV20-1
TGCAGTGCAACAGGACAGGCTGGGAGCACTGAAGCTTTCTTT
CSATGQAGSTEAFF
>NA|NA|TRBJ2-6|13|TRBV28
TGTGCCACAGACAGCTCTGGGGCCAACGTCCTGACTTTC
CATDSSGANVLTF
>NA|few|TRBJ2-7|11|TRBV20-1
TGCAGTGCTAGGGGGGTTCCTGGTATGGACTTC
CSARGVPGMDF
>TRBD2|NA|TRBJ2-5|13|TRBV29-1
TGCAGCGTTGAGGTAGCGGGAGGGGAGACCCAGTACTTC
CSVEVAGGETQYF